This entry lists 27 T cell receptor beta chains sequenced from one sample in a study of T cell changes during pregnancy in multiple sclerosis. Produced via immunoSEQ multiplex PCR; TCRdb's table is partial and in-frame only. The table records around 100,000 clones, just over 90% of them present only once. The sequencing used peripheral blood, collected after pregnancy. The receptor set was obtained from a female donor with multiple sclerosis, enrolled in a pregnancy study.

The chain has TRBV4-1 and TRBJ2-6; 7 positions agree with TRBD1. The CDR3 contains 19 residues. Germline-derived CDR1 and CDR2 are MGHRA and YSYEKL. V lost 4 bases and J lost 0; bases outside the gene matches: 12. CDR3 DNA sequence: TGCGCCAGCAGCCCCCTTCGGGACAGTAGTTTCTCTGGGGCCAACGTCCTGACTTTC. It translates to CASSPLRDSSFSGANVLTF.

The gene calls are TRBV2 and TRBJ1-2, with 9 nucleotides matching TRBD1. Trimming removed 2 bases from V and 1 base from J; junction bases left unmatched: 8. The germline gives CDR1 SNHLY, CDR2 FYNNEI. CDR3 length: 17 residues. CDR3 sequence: CASSETLTGGFNYGYTF. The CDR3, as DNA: TGTGCCAGCAGTGAAACGCTAACAGGGGGCTTTAACTATGGCTACACCTTC.

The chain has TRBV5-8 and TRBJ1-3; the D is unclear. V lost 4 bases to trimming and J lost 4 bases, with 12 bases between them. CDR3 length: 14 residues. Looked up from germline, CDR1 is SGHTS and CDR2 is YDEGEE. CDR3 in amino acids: CASSPHEGGNTIYF. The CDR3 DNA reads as TGTGCCAGCAGCCCTCATGAGGGAGGAAACACCATATATTTT.

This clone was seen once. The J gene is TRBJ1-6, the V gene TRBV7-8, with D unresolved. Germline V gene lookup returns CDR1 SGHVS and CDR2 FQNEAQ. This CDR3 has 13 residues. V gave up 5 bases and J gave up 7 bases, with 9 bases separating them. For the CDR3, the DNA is TGTGCCAGCAGCCTTCGGGGAAATTCACCCCTCCACTTT. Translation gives CASSLRGNSPLHF.

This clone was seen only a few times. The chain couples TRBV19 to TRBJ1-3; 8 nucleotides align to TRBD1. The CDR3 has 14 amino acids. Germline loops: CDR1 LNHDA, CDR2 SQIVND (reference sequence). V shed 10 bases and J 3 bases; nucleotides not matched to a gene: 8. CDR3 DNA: TGTGCCACAACAGACAGGGGTTATGGAAACACCATATATTTT. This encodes CATTDRGYGNTIYF.

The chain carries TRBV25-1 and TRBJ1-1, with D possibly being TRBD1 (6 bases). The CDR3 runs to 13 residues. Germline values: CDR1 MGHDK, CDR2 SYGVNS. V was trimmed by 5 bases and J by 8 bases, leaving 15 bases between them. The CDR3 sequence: CASSSLGGGEAFF. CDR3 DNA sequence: TGTGCCAGCAGTAGCCTTGGGGGCGGCGAAGCTTTCTTT. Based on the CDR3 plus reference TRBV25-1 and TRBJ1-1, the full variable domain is EADIYQTPRYLVIGTGKKITLECSQTMGHDKMYWYQQDPGMELHLIHYSYGVNSTEKGDLSSESTVSRIRTEHFPLTLESARPSHTSQYLCASSSLGGGEAFFGQGTRLTVV.

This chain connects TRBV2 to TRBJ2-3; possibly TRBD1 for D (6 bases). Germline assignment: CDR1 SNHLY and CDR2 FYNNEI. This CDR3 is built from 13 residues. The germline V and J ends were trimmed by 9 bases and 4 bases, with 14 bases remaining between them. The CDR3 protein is CARKDSRSDTQYF. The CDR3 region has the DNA TGTGCCAGAAAGGACAGTCGTTCAGATACGCAGTATTTT.

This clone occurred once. In DNA form, the CDR3 reads TGTGCCAGCCTGACTGGTACAGGGGATTTAGTCTCCGGGGAGCTGTTTTTT. This encodes CASLTGTGDLVSGELFF. This rearrangement joins TRBV7-8 to TRBJ2-2; the match to TRBD1 covers 7 bases. The trim removed 8 bases at V and 6 bases at J, leaving 18 bases unmatched. The germline V gene encodes CDR1 SGHVS and CDR2 FQNEAQ. This CDR3 comprises 17 residues.

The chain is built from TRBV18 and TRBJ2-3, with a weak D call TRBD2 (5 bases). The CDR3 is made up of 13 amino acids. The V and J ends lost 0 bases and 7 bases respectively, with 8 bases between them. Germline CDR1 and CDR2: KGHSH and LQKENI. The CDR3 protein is CASSPPDSNTQYF. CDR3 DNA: TGTGCCAGCTCACCACCGGACTCTAATACGCAGTATTTT.

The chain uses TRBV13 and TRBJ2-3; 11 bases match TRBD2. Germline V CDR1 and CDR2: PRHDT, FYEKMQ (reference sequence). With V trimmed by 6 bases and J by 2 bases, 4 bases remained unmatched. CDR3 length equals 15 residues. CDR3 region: CASRSTSGTTDTQYF. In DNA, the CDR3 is TGTGCCAGCAGGTCGACTAGCGGGACCACAGATACGCAGTATTTT. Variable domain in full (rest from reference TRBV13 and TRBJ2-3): AAGVIQSPRHLIKEKRETATLKCYPIPRHDTVYWYQQGPGQDPQFLISFYEKMQSDKGSIPDRFSAQQFSDYHSELNMSSLELGDSALYFCASRSTSGTTDTQYFGPGTRLTVL.

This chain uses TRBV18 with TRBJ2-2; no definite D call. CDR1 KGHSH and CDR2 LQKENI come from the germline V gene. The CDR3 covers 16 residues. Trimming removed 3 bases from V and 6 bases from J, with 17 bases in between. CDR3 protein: CASSPLPLVGAGELFF. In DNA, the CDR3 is TGTGCCAGCTCACCCCTCCCCCTGGTCGGAGCCGGGGAGCTGTTTTTT.

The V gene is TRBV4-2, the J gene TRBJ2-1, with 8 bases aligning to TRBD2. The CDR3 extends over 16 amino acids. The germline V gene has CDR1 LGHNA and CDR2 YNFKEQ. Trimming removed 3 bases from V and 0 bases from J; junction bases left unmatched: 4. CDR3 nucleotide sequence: TGTGCCAGCAGCCAGGCCGGGACTAGCTCCTACAATGAGCAGTTCTTC. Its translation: CASSQAGTSSYNEQFF.

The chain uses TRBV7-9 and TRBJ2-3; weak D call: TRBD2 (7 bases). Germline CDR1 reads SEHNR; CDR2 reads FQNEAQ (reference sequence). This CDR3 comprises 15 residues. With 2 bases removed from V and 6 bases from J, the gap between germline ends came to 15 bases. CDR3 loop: CASSLRGGALDTQYF. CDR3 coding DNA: TGTGCCAGCAGCTTAAGGGGGGGGGCCTTGGATACGCAGTATTTT.

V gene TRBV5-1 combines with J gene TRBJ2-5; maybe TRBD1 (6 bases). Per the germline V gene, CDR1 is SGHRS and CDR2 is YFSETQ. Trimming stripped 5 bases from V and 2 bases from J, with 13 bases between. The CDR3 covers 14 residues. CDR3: CASRWDNTQETQYF. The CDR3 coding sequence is TGCGCCAGCAGATGGGACAACACTCAAGAGACCCAGTACTTC. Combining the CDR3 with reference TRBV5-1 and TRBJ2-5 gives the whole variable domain KAGVTQTPRYLIKTRGQQVTLSCSPISGHRSVSWYQQTPGQGLQFLFEYFSETQRNKGNFPGRFSGRQFSNSRSEMNVSTLELGDSALYLCASRWDNTQETQYFGPGTRLLVL.

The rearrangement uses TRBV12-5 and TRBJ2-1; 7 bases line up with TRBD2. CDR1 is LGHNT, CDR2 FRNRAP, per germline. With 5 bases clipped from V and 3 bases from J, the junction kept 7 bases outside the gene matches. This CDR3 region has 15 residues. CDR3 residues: CASGHLGGGYNEQFF. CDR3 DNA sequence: TGTGCTAGTGGTCACCTGGGGGGGGGCTACAATGAGCAGTTCTTC.

The CDR3 region has the DNA TGTGCCAGCAGCTTAGGATTGGGAGTGGGGTGGTCTGATGAGCAGTTCTTC. The encoded protein is CASSLGLGVGWSDEQFF. The chain carries TRBV7-2 and TRBJ2-1, with D possibly matching TRBD2 (5 bases). This CDR3 contains 17 residues. V lost 1 base, J lost 8 bases, and 21 bases lay in between. The germline CDR1 and CDR2 sequences are SGHTA and FQGNSA. The full variable domain, in which reference TRBV7-2 and TRBJ2-1 provide the parts outside the CDR3, is GAGVSQSPSNKVTEKGKDVELRCDPISGHTALYWYRQSLGQGLEFLIYFQGNSAPDKSGLPSDRFSAERTGGSVSTLTIQRTQQEDSAVYLCASSLGLGVGWSDEQFFGPGTRLTVL.

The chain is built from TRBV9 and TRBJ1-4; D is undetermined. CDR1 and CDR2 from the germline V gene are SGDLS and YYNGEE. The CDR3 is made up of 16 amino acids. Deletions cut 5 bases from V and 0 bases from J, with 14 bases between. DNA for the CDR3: TGTGCCAGCAGTCCCCACCGGGTTGCAACTAATGAAAAACTGTTTTTT. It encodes CASSPHRVATNEKLFF.

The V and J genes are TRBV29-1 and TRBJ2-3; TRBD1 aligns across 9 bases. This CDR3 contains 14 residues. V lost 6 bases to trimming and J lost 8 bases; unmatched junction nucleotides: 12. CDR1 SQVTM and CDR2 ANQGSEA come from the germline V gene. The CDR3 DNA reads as TGCAGCGTCGCGACCACAGGGGGCTCGGTTACGCAGTATTTT. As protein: CSVATTGGSVTQYF.

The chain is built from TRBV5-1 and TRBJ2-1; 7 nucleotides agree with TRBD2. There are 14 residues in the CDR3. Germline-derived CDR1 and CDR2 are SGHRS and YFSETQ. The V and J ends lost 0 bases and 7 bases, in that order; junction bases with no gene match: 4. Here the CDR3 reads CASSLGQGGNEQFF. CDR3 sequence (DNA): TGCGCCAGCAGCTTGGGGCAGGGAGGGAATGAGCAGTTCTTC.

In DNA form, the CDR3 reads TGTGCCAGCAGCCAAATACTAGAAGGCACAGATACGCAGTATTTT. Protein: CASSQILEGTDTQYF. This chain uses TRBV27 with TRBJ2-3; maybe TRBD2 (5 bases). Germline-derived CDR1 and CDR2 are MNHEY and SMNVEV (reference sequence). CDR3 length: 15 amino acids. V lost 6 bases, J lost 1 base, and 14 bases lay in between.

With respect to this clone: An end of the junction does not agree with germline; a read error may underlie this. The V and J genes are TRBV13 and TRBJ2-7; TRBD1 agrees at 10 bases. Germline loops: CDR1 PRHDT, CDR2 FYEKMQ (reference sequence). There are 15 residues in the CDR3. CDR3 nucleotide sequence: TGTGCCAGCAGCCTAGGGGGACAGGGGAATGACGAGCAGTACTTC. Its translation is CASSLGGQGNDEQYF.

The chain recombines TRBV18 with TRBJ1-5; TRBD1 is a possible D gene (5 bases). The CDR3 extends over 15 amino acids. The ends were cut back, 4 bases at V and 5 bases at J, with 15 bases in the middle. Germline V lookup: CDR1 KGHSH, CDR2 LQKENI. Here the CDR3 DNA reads TGTGCCAGCTCACACCTCGGGGGGTGGGATCAGCCCCAGCATTTT. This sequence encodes CASSHLGGWDQPQHF.

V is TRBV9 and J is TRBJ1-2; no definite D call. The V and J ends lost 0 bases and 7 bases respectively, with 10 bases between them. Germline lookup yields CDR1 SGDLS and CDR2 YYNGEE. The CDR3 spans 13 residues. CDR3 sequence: CASSVDSLSGYTF. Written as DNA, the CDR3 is TGTGCCAGCAGCGTAGACAGTCTCTCTGGCTACACCTTC.

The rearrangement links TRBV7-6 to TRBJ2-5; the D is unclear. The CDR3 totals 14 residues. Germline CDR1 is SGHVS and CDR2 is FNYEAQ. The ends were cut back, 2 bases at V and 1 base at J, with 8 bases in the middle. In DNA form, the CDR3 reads TGTGCCAGCAGCTTATATTTAGCCCAAGAGACCCAGTACTTC. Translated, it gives CASSLYLAQETQYF.

The CDR3 loop is CASSRTSGGAYEQYF. DNA of the CDR3: TGTGCCAGCAGCCGGACTAGCGGGGGGGCCTACGAGCAGTACTTC. The chain carries TRBV27 and TRBJ2-7; 15 bases match TRBD2. V was pared by 6 bases and J by 2 bases, with 2 bases of the junction left unmatched. CDR3 length: 15 amino acids. Looked up from germline, CDR1 is MNHEY and CDR2 is SMNVEV (reference sequence).

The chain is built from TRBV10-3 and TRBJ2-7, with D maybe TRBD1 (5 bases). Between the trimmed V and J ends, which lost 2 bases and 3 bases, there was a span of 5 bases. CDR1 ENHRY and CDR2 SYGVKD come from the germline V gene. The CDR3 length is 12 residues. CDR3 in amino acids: CAISEDSYEQYF. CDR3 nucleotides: TGTGCCATCAGTGAGGACAGCTACGAGCAGTACTTC.

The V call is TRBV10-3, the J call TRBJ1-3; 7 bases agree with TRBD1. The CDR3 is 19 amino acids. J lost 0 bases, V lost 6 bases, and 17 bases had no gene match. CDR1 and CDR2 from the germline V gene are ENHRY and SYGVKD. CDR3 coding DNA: TGTGCCATCAGCCCGGACAGGCCTTCAACCACTTACTCTGGAAACACCATATATTTT. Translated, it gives CAISPDRPSTTYSGNTIYF.